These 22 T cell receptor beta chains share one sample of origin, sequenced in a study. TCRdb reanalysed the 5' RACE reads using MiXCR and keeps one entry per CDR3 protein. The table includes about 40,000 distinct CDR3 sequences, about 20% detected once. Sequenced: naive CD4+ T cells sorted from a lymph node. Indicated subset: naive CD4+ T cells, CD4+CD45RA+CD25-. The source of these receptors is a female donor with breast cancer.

The CDR3 nucleotides are TGTGCCAGCAGTCTCAAAGAGACCCAGTACTTC. Encoded protein: CASSLKETQYF. The V and J genes are TRBV6-2 or TRBV6-3 and TRBJ2-5; the D is unclear. Germline CDR1 and CDR2: MNHEY and SVGEGT. The CDR3 consists of 11 residues. V was shortened by 5 bases and J by 3 bases, with 4 bases between the two germline ends.

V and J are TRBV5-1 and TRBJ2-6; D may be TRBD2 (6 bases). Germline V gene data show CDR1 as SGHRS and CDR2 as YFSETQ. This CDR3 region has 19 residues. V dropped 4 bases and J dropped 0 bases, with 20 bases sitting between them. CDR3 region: CASSGGSWGVNSGANVLTF. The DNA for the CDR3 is TGCGCCAGCAGCGGGGGGTCGTGGGGCGTCAACTCTGGGGCCAACGTCCTGACTTTC.

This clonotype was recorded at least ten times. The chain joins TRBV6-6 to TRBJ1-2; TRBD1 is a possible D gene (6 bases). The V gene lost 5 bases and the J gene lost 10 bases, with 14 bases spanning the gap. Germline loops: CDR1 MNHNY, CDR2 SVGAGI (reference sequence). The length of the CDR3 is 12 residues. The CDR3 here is CASSRGSGDYTF. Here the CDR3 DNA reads TGTGCCAGCAGTAGAGGTTCAGGGGACTACACCTTC.

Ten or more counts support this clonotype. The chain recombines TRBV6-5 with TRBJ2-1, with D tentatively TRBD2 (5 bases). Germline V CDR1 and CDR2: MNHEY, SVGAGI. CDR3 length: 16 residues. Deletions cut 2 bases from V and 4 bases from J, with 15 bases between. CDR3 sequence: CASSYTTRLFYNEQFF. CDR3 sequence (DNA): TGTGCCAGCAGTTACACCACTAGGCTATTTTACAATGAGCAGTTCTTC.

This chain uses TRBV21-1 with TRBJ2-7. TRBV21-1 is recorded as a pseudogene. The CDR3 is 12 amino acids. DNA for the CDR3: TGTGCCAGCAGCAAAGGGGGCTACGAGCAGTACTTC. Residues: CASSKGGYEQYF.

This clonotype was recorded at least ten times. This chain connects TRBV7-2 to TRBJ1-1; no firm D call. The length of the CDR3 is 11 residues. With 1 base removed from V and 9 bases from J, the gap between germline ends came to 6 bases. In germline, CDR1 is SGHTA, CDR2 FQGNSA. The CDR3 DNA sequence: TGTGCCAGCAGCTTAGATTCCCAAGCTTTCTTT. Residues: CASSLDSQAFF.

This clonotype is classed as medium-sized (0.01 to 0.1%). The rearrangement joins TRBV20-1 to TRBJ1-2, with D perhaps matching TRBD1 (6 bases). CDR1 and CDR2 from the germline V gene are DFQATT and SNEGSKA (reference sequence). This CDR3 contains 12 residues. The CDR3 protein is CSWMGGARGYTF. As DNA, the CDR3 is TGCAGCTGGATGGGGGGCGCCCGGGGCTACACCTTC.

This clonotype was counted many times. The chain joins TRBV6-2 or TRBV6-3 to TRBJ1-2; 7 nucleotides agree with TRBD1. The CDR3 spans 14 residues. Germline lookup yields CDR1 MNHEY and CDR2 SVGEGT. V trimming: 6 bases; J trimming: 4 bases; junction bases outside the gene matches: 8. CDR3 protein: CASRGQSLFYGYTF. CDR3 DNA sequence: TGTGCCAGCAGGGGACAGAGCCTGTTCTATGGCTACACCTTC.

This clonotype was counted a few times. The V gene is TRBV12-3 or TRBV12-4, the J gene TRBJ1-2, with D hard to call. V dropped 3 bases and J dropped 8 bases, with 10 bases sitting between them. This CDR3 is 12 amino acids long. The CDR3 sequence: CASSFGVGGYTF. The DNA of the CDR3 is TGTGCCAGCAGTTTTGGGGTTGGGGGCTACACCTTC.

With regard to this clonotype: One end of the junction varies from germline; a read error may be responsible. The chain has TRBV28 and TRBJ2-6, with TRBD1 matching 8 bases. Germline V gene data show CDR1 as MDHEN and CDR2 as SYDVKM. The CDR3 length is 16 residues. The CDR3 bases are TGTGCCAGCAGACGACAGGGGAACGCTGGGGCCGACGTCCTGACTTTC. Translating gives CASRRQGNAGADVLTF. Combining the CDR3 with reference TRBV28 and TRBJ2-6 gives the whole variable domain DVKVTQSSRYLVKRTGEKVFLECVQDMDHENMFWYRQDPGLGLRLIYFSYDVKMKEKGDIPEGYSVSREKKERFSLILESASTNQTSMYLCASRRQGNAGADVLTFGAGSRLTVL.

The CDR3, as DNA: TGTGCCAGCTCTACCGGGACACTCCTCACTGAAGCTTTCTTT. It specifies CASSTGTLLTEAFF. The J gene is TRBJ1-1, the V gene TRBV27, with a possible D match to TRBD1 (6 bases). Germline V CDR1 and CDR2: MNHEY, SMNVEV (reference sequence). Trimming took off 8 bases at V and 4 bases at J, with 17 bases between the two ends. The CDR3 loop spans 14 amino acids.

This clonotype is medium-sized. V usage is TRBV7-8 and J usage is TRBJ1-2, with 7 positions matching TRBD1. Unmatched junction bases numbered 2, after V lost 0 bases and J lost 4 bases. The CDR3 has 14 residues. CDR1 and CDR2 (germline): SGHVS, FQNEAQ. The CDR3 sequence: CASSLATGAYGYTF. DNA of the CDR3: TGTGCCAGCAGCTTAGCAACAGGGGCCTATGGCTACACCTTC.

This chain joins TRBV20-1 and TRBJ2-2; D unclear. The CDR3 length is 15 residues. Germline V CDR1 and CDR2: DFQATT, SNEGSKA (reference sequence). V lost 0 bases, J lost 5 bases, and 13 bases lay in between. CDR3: CSARDPQSVTGELFF. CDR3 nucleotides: TGCAGTGCTAGAGATCCCCAGTCGGTTACCGGGGAGCTGTTTTTT.

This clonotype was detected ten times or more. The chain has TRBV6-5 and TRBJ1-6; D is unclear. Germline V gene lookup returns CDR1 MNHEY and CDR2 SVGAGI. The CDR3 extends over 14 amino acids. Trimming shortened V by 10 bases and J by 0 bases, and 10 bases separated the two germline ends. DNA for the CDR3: TGTGCCACTCAGTCCGCCTCCTATAATTCACCCCTCCACTTT. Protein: CATQSASYNSPLHF.

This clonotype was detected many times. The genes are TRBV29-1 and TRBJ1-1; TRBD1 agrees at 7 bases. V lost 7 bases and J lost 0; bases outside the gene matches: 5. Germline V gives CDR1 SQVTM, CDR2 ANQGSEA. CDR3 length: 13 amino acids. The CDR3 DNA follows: TGCAGCGCCCGGACAGGACTGAACACTGAAGCTTTCTTT. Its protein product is CSARTGLNTEAFF.

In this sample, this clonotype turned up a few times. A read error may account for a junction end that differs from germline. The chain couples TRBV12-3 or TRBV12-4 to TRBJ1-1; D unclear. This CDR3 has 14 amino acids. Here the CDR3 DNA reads TGTGCCAGCAGTTTAGGGCAGACGAACGCTGAAGCTTTCTTT. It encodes CASSLGQTNAEAFF.

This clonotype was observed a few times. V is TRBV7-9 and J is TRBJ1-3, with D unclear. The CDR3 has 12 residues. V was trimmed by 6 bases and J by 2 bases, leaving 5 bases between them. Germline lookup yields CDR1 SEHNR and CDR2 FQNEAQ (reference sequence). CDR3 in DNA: TGTGCCAGCAGTGAAACTGGAAACACCATATATTTT. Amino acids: CASSETGNTIYF.

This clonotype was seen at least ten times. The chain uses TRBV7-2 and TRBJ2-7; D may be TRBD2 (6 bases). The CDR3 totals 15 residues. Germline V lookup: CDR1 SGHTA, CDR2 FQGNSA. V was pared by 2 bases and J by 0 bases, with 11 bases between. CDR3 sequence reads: CASSLPLGSSYEQYF. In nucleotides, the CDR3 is TGTGCCAGCAGCTTACCCCTCGGGAGCTCCTACGAGCAGTACTTC.

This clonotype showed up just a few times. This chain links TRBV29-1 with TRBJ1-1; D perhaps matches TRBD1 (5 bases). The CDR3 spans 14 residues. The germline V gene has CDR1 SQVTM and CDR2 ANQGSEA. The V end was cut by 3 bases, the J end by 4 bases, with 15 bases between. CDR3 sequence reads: CSVDARREVTEAFF. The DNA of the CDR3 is TGCAGCGTTGATGCACGCAGGGAGGTCACTGAAGCTTTCTTT.

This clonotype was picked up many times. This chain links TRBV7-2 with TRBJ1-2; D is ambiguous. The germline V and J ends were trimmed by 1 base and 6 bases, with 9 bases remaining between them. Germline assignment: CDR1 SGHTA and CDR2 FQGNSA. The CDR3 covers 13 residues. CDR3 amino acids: CASSLGQEDGYTF. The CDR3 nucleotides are TGTGCCAGCAGCTTAGGGCAGGAAGATGGCTACACCTTC.

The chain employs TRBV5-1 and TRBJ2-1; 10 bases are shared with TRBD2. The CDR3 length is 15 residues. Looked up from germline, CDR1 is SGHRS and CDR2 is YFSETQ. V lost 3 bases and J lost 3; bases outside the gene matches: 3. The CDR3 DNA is TGCGCCAGCAGCTCCGGACTAGCGGACTACAATGAGCAGTTCTTC. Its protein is CASSSGLADYNEQFF.

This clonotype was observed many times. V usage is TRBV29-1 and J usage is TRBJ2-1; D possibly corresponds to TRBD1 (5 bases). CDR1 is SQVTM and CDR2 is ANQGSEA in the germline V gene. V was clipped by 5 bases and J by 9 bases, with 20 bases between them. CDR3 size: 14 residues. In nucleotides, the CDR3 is TGCAGCGTTAAAGCCTTCTCTGGGGCCGGTGAGCAGTTCTTC. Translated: CSVKAFSGAGEQFF.